One and the same sample provided the 5 T cell receptor beta chains below, sequenced in a study of breast tumors, draining lymph nodes, adjacent tissues. TCRdb re-derived calls from the multiplex PCR reads in MiXCR, one entry per CDR3 protein. The data show around 13,000 distinct CDR3 sequences, roughly three quarters seen once. Sequencing was done on a sample of tumor-adjacent breast tissue. Receptors originate from a female donor with breast cancer. Some clones in this sample may be carry-over from other donors' samples.

The chain carries TRBV6-1 and TRBJ1-6; D may be TRBD1 (5 bases). CDR3 length: 15 amino acids. Germline CDR1 reads MNHNS; CDR2 reads SASEGT. The V end was cut by 4 bases, the J end by 2 bases, with 9 bases between. As DNA, the CDR3 is TGTGCCAGCAGTGGAACCAGGGCCTATAATTCACCCCTCCACTTT. Its protein product is CASSGTRAYNSPLHF.

The chain carries TRBV6-2 or TRBV6-3 and TRBJ2-5; the D is unclear. CDR1 MNHEY and CDR2 SVGEGT come from the germline V gene. The CDR3 runs 12 residues. The V and J ends lost 1 base and 5 bases respectively, with 5 bases between them. CDR3 region: CASSYLMETQYF. The CDR3 DNA follows: TGTGCCAGCAGTTACTTGATGGAGACCCAGTACTTC.

V gene TRBV5-1 combines with J gene TRBJ2-1; TRBD1 matches at 7 bases. Trimming at V came to 2 bases and at J to 5 bases, leaving 1 base not matched to a gene. The CDR3 extends over 13 amino acids. Germline CDR1 reads SGHRS; CDR2 reads YFSETQ. The CDR3 sequence is CASSFQGDNEQFF. The CDR3 DNA sequence: TGCGCCAGCAGCTTTCAGGGGGACAATGAGCAGTTCTTC.

V gene TRBV6-5 combines with J gene TRBJ2-2; D possibly corresponds to TRBD1 (5 bases). Trimming left V 0 bases short and J 6 bases short, with 5 bases between. The CDR3 loop spans 13 amino acids. Looked up from germline, CDR1 is MNHEY and CDR2 is SVGAGI. CDR3 in DNA: TGTGCCAGCAGTTACTCCAGGGCCGGGGAGCTGTTTTTT. This codes for CASSYSRAGELFF.

The chain is built from TRBV29-1 and TRBJ1-2; 12 bases are shared with TRBD1. CDR1 is SQVTM, CDR2 ANQGSEA, per germline. Losses at the gene ends were 4 bases for V and 8 bases for J; bases not matched to a gene: 5. The CDR3 loop spans 13 amino acids. For the CDR3, the DNA is TGCAGCGTTGCCCGGGACAGGGGGCGAGGCTACACCTTC. Translation gives CSVARDRGRGYTF.